Below, 2 T cell receptor beta chains from the same sample are listed, as sequenced in a study of persistence of HIV-infected CD4 T cells. Anti-CD3/anti-CD28 beads served as a nonspecific positive control stimulus. Sorting of responding CD4+ T cells relied on upregulated CD40 ligand together with CD69. No antigen has been identified for these receptors. Sequencing used immunoSEQ version 4 in survey mode. Profiling relied on immunoSEQ multiplex PCR, and the TCRdb table lists in-frame clones only, not all of them. The table lists 40,000 to 60,000 clones, just under 90% of them singletons. The specimen comprised CD4+ T cells sorted from PBMCs after approximately 20-hour stimulation, sampled from a patient who received antiretroviral therapy. These receptor sequences come from an adult woman with HIV who was CMV-seropositive.

This chain uses TRBV3-1 (or the pseudogene TRBV3-2) with TRBJ2-2; no clear D gene. This CDR3 contains 15 residues. V gave up 1 base and J gave up 5 bases, with 11 bases separating them. Germline CDR1 reads LGHDT; CDR2 reads YNNKEL (reference sequence). The CDR3 sequence is CASSQGAVETGELFF. DNA of the CDR3: TGTGCCAGCAGCCAAGGGGCGGTTGAGACCGGGGAGCTGTTTTTT.

This rearrangement joins TRBV30 to TRBJ1-4, with D uncertain. Germline V gives CDR1 GTSNPN, CDR2 SVGIG (reference sequence). V was shortened by 1 base and J by 4 bases, with 4 bases between the two germline ends. There are 12 residues in the CDR3. For the CDR3, the DNA is TGTGCCTGGAGTGACAGTAATGAAAAACTGTTTTTT. This codes for CAWSDSNEKLFF.